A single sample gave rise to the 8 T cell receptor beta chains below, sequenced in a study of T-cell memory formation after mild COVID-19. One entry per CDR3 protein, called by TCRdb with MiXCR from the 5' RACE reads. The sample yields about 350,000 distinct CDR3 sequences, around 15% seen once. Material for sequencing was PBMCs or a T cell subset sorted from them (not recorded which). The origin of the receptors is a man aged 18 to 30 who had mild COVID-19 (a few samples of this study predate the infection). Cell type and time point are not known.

CDR3 region: CASTQGQAHNEQFF. The CDR3 coding sequence is TGTGCCAGCACCCAGGGACAGGCCCACAATGAGCAGTTCTTC. The genes are TRBV2 and TRBJ2-1, with 8 nucleotides matching TRBD1. This CDR3 contains 14 residues. Trimming at V came to 7 bases and at J to 5 bases, leaving 7 bases not matched to a gene. CDR1 is SNHLY, CDR2 FYNNEI, per germline.

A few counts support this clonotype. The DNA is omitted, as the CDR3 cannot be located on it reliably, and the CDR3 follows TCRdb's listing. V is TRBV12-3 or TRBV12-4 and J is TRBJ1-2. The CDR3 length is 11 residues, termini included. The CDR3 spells CASSQYFGYTF.

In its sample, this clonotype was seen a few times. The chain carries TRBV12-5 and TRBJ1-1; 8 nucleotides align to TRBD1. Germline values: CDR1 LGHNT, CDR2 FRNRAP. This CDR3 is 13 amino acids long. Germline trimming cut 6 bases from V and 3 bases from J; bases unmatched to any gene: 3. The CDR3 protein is CASGTGDHTEAFF. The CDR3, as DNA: TGTGCTAGTGGGACAGGGGACCACACTGAAGCTTTCTTT.

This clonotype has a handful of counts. This CDR3 reads CASSLSTGWKLFF. DNA for the CDR3: TGTGCCAGCAGTTTATCGACAGGGTGGAAACTGTTTTTT. This chain connects TRBV27 to TRBJ1-4; 7 nucleotides match TRBD1. V shed 0 bases and J 11 bases; nucleotides not matched to a gene: 3. Germline V lookup: CDR1 MNHEY, CDR2 SMNVEV (reference sequence). The CDR3 is 13 residues long.

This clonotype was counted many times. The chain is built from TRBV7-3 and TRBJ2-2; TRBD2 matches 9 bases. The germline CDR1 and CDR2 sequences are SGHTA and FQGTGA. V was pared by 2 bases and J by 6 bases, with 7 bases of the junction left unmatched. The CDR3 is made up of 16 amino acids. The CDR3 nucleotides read TGTGCCAGCAGCTTATCAGGCGGGGGGGCCCCCGGGGAGCTGTTTTTT. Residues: CASSLSGGGAPGELFF.

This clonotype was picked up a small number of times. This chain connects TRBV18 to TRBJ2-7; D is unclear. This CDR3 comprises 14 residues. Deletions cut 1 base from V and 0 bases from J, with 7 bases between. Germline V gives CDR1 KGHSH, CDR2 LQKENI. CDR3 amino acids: CASSPRYSSYEQYV. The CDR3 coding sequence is TGTGCCAGCTCACCACGGTACAGCTCCTACGAGCAGTACGTC.

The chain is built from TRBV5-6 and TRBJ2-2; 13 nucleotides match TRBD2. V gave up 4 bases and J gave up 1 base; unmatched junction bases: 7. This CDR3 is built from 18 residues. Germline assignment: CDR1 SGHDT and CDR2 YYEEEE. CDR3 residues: CASSLGLAGTQNTGELFF. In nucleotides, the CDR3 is TGTGCCAGCAGCCTGGGACTAGCGGGGACACAGAACACCGGGGAGCTGTTTTTT.

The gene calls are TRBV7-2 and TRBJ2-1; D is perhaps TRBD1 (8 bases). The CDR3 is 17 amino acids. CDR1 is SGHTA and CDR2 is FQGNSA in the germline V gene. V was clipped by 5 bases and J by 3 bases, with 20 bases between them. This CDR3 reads CASSAQQGGFRYNEQFF. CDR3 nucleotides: TGTGCCAGCAGCGCCCAACAGGGGGGGTTCCGCTACAATGAGCAGTTCTTC.